The next 27 T cell receptor beta chains were all read from a single sample in a study of early T cells in non-severe SARS-CoV-2 infection. TCRdb re-called the 5' RACE reads with MiXCR, one entry per CDR3 protein. The repertoire consists of tens of thousands of distinct CDR3 sequences, with roughly 15% occurring once and the leading ten covering roughly 4.2%. The sample was whole blood, taken at baseline. Source of these receptors: an adult who was a healthcare worker with PCR-confirmed SARS-CoV-2 infection or an uninfected control (not recorded which).

This clonotype turned up a few times. The genes are TRBV19 and TRBJ2-5, with D unresolved. Trimming removed 3 bases at V and 5 bases at J, with 7 bases between. The CDR3 totals 12 residues. The germline CDR1 and CDR2 sequences are LNHDA and SQIVND (reference sequence). The CDR3 here is CASSMQAETQYF. CDR3 DNA: TGTGCCAGTAGTATGCAGGCGGAGACCCAGTACTTC.

The V gene is TRBV5-1, the J gene TRBJ2-5; weak D call: TRBD1 (6 bases). Trimming removed 3 bases from V and 3 bases from J, with 12 bases in between. This CDR3 is 14 amino acids long. Germline V gene data show CDR1 as SGHRS and CDR2 as YFSETQ. The CDR3 nucleotides are TGCGCCAGCAGCTACCAGGGGCGGGAAGAGACCCAGTACTTC. Protein sequence: CASSYQGREETQYF.

This clonotype has ten or more counts. This chain uses TRBV11-2 with TRBJ2-2, with TRBD2 as a possible D gene (6 bases). This CDR3 is 17 amino acids long. The V and J ends lost 6 bases and 0 bases respectively, with 17 bases between them. Germline assignment: CDR1 SGHAT and CDR2 FQNNGV. CDR3 DNA: TGTGCCAGCAGATCCTTGCGGGGCCCTGCGAACACCGGGGAGCTGTTTTTT. Protein product: CASRSLRGPANTGELFF.

DNA for the CDR3: TGTGCCAGCAGCGCTAGACTAGCGGGAATTTACAATGAGCAGTTCTTC. Translated, it gives CASSARLAGIYNEQFF. The chain uses TRBV5-4 and TRBJ2-1, with 11 bases that match TRBD2. From germline, CDR1 is SGHNT and CDR2 YYREEE (reference sequence). This CDR3 comprises 16 residues. Losses at the gene ends were 4 bases for V and 4 bases for J; bases not matched to a gene: 7.

This clonotype has only a few counts. CDR3 sequence: CASSVGLLLTDTQYF. In nucleotides, the CDR3 is TGTGCCAGCAGCGTAGGGCTCCTACTCACAGATACGCAGTATTTT. This chain links TRBV9 with TRBJ2-3; D remains unclear. CDR1 SGDLS and CDR2 YYNGEE come from the germline V gene. The V end was cut by 0 bases, the J end by 2 bases, with 10 bases between. This CDR3 spans 15 amino acids.

The CDR3 bases are TGTGCCTGGAGGCCTAGGGGGCGGACAGATACGCAGTATTTT. This codes for CAWRPRGRTDTQYF. The chain recombines TRBV30 with TRBJ2-3, with TRBD1 matching over 7 bases. The CDR3 contains 14 residues. V trimming: 3 bases; J trimming: 3 bases; junction bases outside the gene matches: 6. Germline-derived CDR1 and CDR2 are GTSNPN and SVGIG (reference sequence).

This clonotype has a count of ten or more. The gene calls are TRBV4-2 and TRBJ2-2; D is unresolved. Trimming cost V 4 bases and J 6 bases, with 9 bases left between them. This CDR3 region has 13 residues. From germline, CDR1 is LGHNA and CDR2 YNFKEQ. CDR3 sequence reads: CASSPRISGELFF. CDR3 nucleotide sequence: TGTGCCAGCAGCCCGCGAATTTCCGGGGAGCTGTTTTTT.

The CDR3 region is CASSESKTSGSSSYNEQFF. The CDR3 DNA sequence: TGTGCCAGCAGTGAATCCAAGACTAGCGGGAGTAGCTCCTACAATGAGCAGTTCTTC. The gene calls are TRBV25-1 and TRBJ2-1; the match to TRBD2 covers 12 bases. CDR1 and CDR2 (germline): MGHDK, SYGVNS. The CDR3 loop spans 19 amino acids. The V and J ends lost 1 base and 0 bases, in that order; junction bases with no gene match: 7.

This clonotype occurred a few times. This chain joins TRBV7-8 and TRBJ2-1; no definite D call. Germline V gives CDR1 SGHVS, CDR2 FQNEAQ. The CDR3 totals 15 residues. With 1 base removed from V and 5 bases from J, the gap between germline ends came to 12 bases. The CDR3 nucleotides read TGTGCCAGCAGCTTAGGACTCTCCGGAAACAATGAGCAGTTCTTC. Encoded protein: CASSLGLSGNNEQFF.

This clonotype was counted a few times. The chain employs TRBV7-6 and TRBJ2-3, with D unresolved. CDR1 SGHVS and CDR2 FNYEAQ come from the germline V gene. V was shortened by 5 bases and J by 0 bases, with 15 bases between the two germline ends. This CDR3 has 16 residues. CDR3 amino acids: CASSPVGGPSTDTQYF. The CDR3 DNA reads as TGTGCCAGCAGCCCAGTAGGTGGGCCTAGCACAGATACGCAGTATTTT.

V usage is TRBV7-9 and J usage is TRBJ2-5; TRBD2 matches 7 bases. CDR3 size: 16 residues. CDR1 and CDR2 from the germline V gene are SEHNR and FQNEAQ (reference sequence). V dropped 5 bases and J dropped 2; count of bases not matched to a gene: 11. The CDR3 loop reads CASSPFGGRQQETQYF. In DNA form, the CDR3 reads TGTGCCAGCAGCCCCTTCGGCGGGAGACAACAAGAGACCCAGTACTTC.

This clonotype was counted a few times. The CDR3 loop is CASSLSGRAAGELFF. CDR3 nucleotide sequence: TGCGCCAGCAGCTTAAGCGGGAGGGCCGCCGGGGAGCTGTTTTTT. The chain uses TRBV5-1 and TRBJ2-2; the match to TRBD2 covers 10 bases. The CDR3 is 15 residues long. Trimming cost V 2 bases and J 6 bases; bases outside gene matches: 4. Germline CDR1 reads SGHRS; CDR2 reads YFSETQ.

This clonotype was found many times. The chain uses TRBV29-1 and TRBJ2-7; the match to TRBD2 covers 11 bases. V lost 1 base, J lost 2 bases, and 1 base stayed unmatched. Germline V lookup: CDR1 SQVTM, CDR2 ANQGSEA. The CDR3 has 14 amino acids. CDR3 DNA: TGCAGCGTTGAAGGACTAGCGGGGACCTACGAGCAGTACTTC. Protein product: CSVEGLAGTYEQYF.

The CDR3 region has the DNA TGTGCCAGCAGTGACGGGGACAGGGCGAGGGCTGGCTACACCTTC. Protein product: CASSDGDRARAGYTF. The rearrangement links TRBV25-1 to TRBJ1-2; 9 bases are a match to TRBD1. The CDR3 length is 15 residues. Germline values: CDR1 MGHDK, CDR2 SYGVNS. The junction had 9 bases not matched to a gene; V was cut back by 3 bases and J by 7 bases.

This clonotype was recorded many times. This rearrangement joins TRBV7-2 to TRBJ1-2; 9 bases agree with TRBD1. Germline values: CDR1 SGHTA, CDR2 FQGNSA. With V trimmed by 1 base and J by 6 bases, 9 bases remained unmatched. The CDR3 has 16 amino acids. The CDR3 sequence is CASSLEAPGQGNGYTF. In DNA, the CDR3 is TGTGCCAGCAGCTTAGAGGCACCGGGACAGGGTAATGGCTACACCTTC.

This clonotype was seen repeatedly, ten times or more. This chain connects TRBV18 to TRBJ2-3; D uncertain. The CDR3 length is 13 residues. CDR1 is KGHSH and CDR2 is LQKENI in the germline V gene. Trimming left V 5 bases short and J 0 bases short, with 6 bases between. Written as DNA, the CDR3 is TGTGCCAGCTCAAAGTCTAGCACAGATACGCAGTATTTT. As protein: CASSKSSTDTQYF.

This chain links TRBV7-2 with TRBJ2-7; 9 bases line up with TRBD1. There are 14 residues in the CDR3. V trimming: 5 bases; J trimming: 4 bases; junction bases outside the gene matches: 6. Per germline, CDR1 SGHTA and CDR2 FQGNSA. The CDR3 nucleotides read TGTGCCAGCAGCCAACGGACAGGGGCATACGAGCAGTACTTC. It specifies CASSQRTGAYEQYF.

This clonotype appeared many times. This rearrangement joins TRBV29-1 to TRBJ2-2, with 9 bases aligning to TRBD1. CDR1 and CDR2 from the germline V gene are SQVTM and ANQGSEA. V was clipped by 5 bases and J by 0 bases; unmatched bases: 4. There are 15 residues in the CDR3. This chain's CDR3 is CSVPGQGTNTGELFF. CDR3 bases: TGCAGCGTTCCGGGACAGGGAACGAACACCGGGGAGCTGTTTTTT.

The chain carries TRBV29-1 and TRBJ2-5; D unresolved. CDR1 is SQVTM and CDR2 is ANQGSEA in the germline V gene. This CDR3 region has 15 residues. The V and J ends lost 7 bases and 10 bases respectively, with 28 bases between them. The CDR3 region is CSATPPAGSKSVQYF. The CDR3 DNA reads TGCAGCGCTACCCCCCCGGCCGGGTCCAAGAGTGTCCAGTACTTC.

This clonotype showed up many times. The rearrangement links TRBV7-6 to TRBJ1-5; D is unclear. Trimming took 1 base from V and 5 from J, leaving 6 bases between them. This CDR3 spans 13 amino acids. The germline gives CDR1 SGHVS, CDR2 FNYEAQ. The DNA of the CDR3 is TGTGCCAGCAGCTTAGATCAGGATCAGCCCCAGCATTTT. It encodes CASSLDQDQPQHF.

The V call is TRBV9, the J call TRBJ2-1; 8 bases agree with TRBD2. CDR1 and CDR2 (germline): SGDLS, YYNGEE. The CDR3 covers 16 residues. After removal of 2 bases from V and 6 bases from J, the junction contained 10 bases not matched to a gene. CDR3 nucleotide sequence: TGTGCCAGCAGCGTTCTTGGGACTAGTAATAGCAATGAGCAGTTCTTC. Its translation: CASSVLGTSNSNEQFF.

This clonotype was counted between two and nine times. J is TRBJ2-2 and V is TRBV3-1; TRBD2 matches 7 bases. Germline values: CDR1 LGHDT, CDR2 YNNKEL (reference sequence). After removal of 0 bases from V and 1 base from J, the junction contained 5 bases not matched to a gene. CDR3 length: 17 residues. CDR3 sequence reads: CASSQDQGLWNTGELFF. CDR3 nucleotides: TGTGCCAGCAGCCAAGATCAGGGACTATGGAACACCGGGGAGCTGTTTTTT. Full variable domain (rest looked up from reference TRBV3-1 and TRBJ2-2): DTAVSQTPKYLVTQMGNDKSIKCEQNLGHDTMYWYKQDSKKFLKIMFSYNNKELIINETVPNRFSPKSPDKAHLNLHINSLELGDSAVYFCASSQDQGLWNTGELFFGEGSRLTVL.

A few counts support this clonotype. V gene TRBV3-1 combines with J gene TRBJ2-4, with TRBD2 matching 7 bases. The CDR3 length is 18 residues. With 0 bases clipped from V and 4 bases from J, the junction kept 12 bases outside the gene matches. Germline V lookup: CDR1 LGHDT, CDR2 YNNKEL (reference sequence). CDR3 protein: CASSQELAAQREKNIQYF. For the CDR3, the DNA is TGTGCCAGCAGCCAAGAACTAGCTGCCCAGCGGGAAAAAAACATTCAGTACTTC.

This clonotype was seen at least ten times. V usage is TRBV14 and J usage is TRBJ1-6, with TRBD1 as a possible D gene (5 bases). V lost 3 bases, J lost 14 bases, and 11 bases lay in between. The germline V gene has CDR1 SGHDN and CDR2 FVKESK. The CDR3 totals 12 residues. The DNA for the CDR3 is TGTGCCAGCAGCCAGCCACTGGGGGCCCTCCACTTT. This gives the protein CASSQPLGALHF. Based on the CDR3 plus reference TRBV14 and TRBJ1-6, the full variable domain is EAGVTQFPSHSVIEKGQTVTLRCDPISGHDNLYWYRRVMGKEIKFLLHFVKESKQDESGMPNNRFLAERTGGTYSTLKVQPAELEDSGVYFCASSQPLGALHFGNGTRLTVT.

The chain carries TRBV5-1 and TRBJ1-1, with a weak D call TRBD1 (6 bases). Germline V CDR1 and CDR2: SGHRS, YFSETQ. Trimming stripped 2 bases from V and 0 bases from J, with 20 bases between. The CDR3 length is 18 residues. The chain's CDR3 is CASSLNARGPTMNTEAFF. As DNA, the CDR3 is TGCGCCAGCAGCTTAAATGCCCGGGGGCCTACAATGAACACTGAAGCTTTCTTT.

This clonotype came up a few times. The rearrangement uses TRBV29-1 and TRBJ2-3, with TRBD2 identical over 12 bases. Germline V lookup: CDR1 SQVTM, CDR2 ANQGSEA. The ends lost 5 bases at V and 1 base at J; junction bases unmatched: 4. The CDR3 length is 15 residues. This CDR3 is CSVLLAGGGTDTQYF. The CDR3 DNA is TGCAGCGTTCTCCTAGCGGGAGGGGGCACAGATACGCAGTATTTT.

This clonotype was seen a handful of times. This chain joins TRBV2 and TRBJ2-2; 7 bases line up with TRBD2. This CDR3 contains 15 residues. V lost 7 bases, J lost 7 bases, and 12 bases stayed unmatched. The germline gives CDR1 SNHLY, CDR2 FYNNEI. CDR3 nucleotide sequence: TGTGCCAGCATAGGCGGGAGTATAAGGAACGGGGAGCTGTTTTTT. The encoded protein is CASIGGSIRNGELFF.